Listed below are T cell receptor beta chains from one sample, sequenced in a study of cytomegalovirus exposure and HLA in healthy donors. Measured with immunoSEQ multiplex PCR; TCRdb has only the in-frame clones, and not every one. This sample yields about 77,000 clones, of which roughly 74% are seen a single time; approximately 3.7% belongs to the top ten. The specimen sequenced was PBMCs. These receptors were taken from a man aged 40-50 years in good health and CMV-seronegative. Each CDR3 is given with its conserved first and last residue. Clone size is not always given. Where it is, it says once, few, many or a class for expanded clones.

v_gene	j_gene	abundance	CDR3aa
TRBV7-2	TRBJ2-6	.	CASSLESTGANVLTF
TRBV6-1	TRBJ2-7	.	CASSVGAEQYF
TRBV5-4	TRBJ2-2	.	CASSFRDRYTGELFF
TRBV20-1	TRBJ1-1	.	CSASTWREAFF
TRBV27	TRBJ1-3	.	CASSLQGSGNTIYF
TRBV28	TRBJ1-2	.	CASSLGAGGRYGYTF
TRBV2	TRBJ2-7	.	CASSVSFGTGVGTSYEQYF
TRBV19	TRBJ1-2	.	CASSIVGRATYGYTF
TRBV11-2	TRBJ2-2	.	CASSPRWGRTGELFF
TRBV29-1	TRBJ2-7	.	CSVHSGQASYEQYF
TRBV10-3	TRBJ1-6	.	CAIRPGQGVSPLHF
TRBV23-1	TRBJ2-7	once	CASRQTGRQYF
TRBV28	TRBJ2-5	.	CASTTPFGAQYF
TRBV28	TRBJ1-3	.	CASSLPGTGGSAIYF
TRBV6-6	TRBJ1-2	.	CASSWTGGKNYGYTF
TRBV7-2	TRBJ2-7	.	CASSLPRYEQYF
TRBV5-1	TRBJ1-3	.	CASSSEGGFSGNTIYF
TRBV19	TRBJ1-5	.	CASSIEIGSGVHYSNQPQHF
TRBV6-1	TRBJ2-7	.	CASSEGDMTSYEQYF
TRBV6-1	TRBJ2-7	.	CASSLPQGGDEQYF
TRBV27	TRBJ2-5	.	CASKLSRVVETQYF
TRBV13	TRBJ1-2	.	CASSPTAYLYGYTF
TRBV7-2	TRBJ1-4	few	CASSQGRGGTNEKLFF